Listed here are 10 T cell receptor beta chains from one sample, sequenced in a study of OX40 agonist ivuxolimab in advanced cancers. This table comes from immunoSEQ multiplex PCR, and its TCRdb copy is limited to in-frame clones, with some not included. This table has 30,000 to 40,000 clones, roughly 91% appearing once. Material: CD4+ or CD8+ T cells sorted from blood, obtained in a trial of the OX40 agonist ivuxolimab. These receptors came from an adult with an advanced solid tumor such as melanoma, head and neck, liver or kidney cancer.

The chain carries TRBV29-1 and TRBJ2-3, with D possibly TRBD2 on 5 matching bases. Looked up from germline, CDR1 is SQVTM and CDR2 is ANQGSEA. This CDR3 is built from 15 residues. The V gene lost 4 bases and the J gene lost 0 bases, with 14 bases spanning the gap. DNA of the CDR3: TGCAGCGTTGTTCCCAACGGGGTTAGCACAGATACGCAGTATTTT. This encodes CSVVPNGVSTDTQYF.

V is TRBV4-3 and J is TRBJ2-2; no clear D gene. Germline V CDR1 and CDR2: LGHNA, YSLEER. V lost 0 bases and J 3 bases, leaving 8 bases between the germline ends. This CDR3 is built from 15 residues. The CDR3 nucleotides are TGCGCCAGCAGCCAAGAGGCCAGATACACCGGGGAGCTGTTTTTT. It yields the protein CASSQEARYTGELFF.

The genes are TRBV10-3 and TRBJ1-6; possibly TRBD1 for D (5 bases). The CDR3 is 15 amino acids. V was pared by 2 bases and J by 4 bases, with 9 bases between. CDR1 is ENHRY, CDR2 SYGVKD, per germline. DNA of the CDR3: TGTGCCATCAGTGAGGAGGGGCGGTATAATTCACCCCTCCACTTT. It encodes CAISEEGRYNSPLHF.

This clone was detected only once. This chain uses TRBV6-6 with TRBJ2-2, with D hard to call. This CDR3 is built from 13 residues. V was trimmed by 6 bases and J by 4 bases, leaving 9 bases between them. CDR1 is MNHNY and CDR2 is SVGAGI in the germline V gene (reference sequence). The CDR3 coding sequence is TGTGCCAGCAGCCCCCTTTCCACCGGGGAGCTGTTTTTT. Its protein product is CASSPLSTGELFF.

The chain combines TRBV7-3 with TRBJ1-2; tentative D call: TRBD1 (6 bases). The CDR3 loop spans 14 amino acids. Trimming took off 3 bases at V and 8 bases at J, with 16 bases between the two ends. Germline V gene data show CDR1 as SGHTA and CDR2 as FQGTGA. The CDR3 nucleotides are TGTGCCAGCAGCTTTGGATTACAGGGTGGAGGCTACACCTTC. Translated, it gives CASSFGLQGGGYTF.

DNA of the CDR3: TGTGCCAGCAGCCGGCGGGACAGCACAGATACGCAGTATTTT. As protein: CASSRRDSTDTQYF. The chain uses TRBV27 and TRBJ2-3; D perhaps matches TRBD2 (6 bases). The CDR3 sequence is 14 residues long. V lost 6 bases and J 0 bases, leaving 10 bases between the germline ends. Germline assignment: CDR1 MNHEY and CDR2 SMNVEV (reference sequence).

The chain couples TRBV11-2 to TRBJ1-1, with D possibly being TRBD1 (6 bases). The V gene lost 3 bases and the J gene lost 1 base, with 6 bases spanning the gap. The germline V gene has CDR1 SGHAT and CDR2 FQNNGV. This CDR3 has 13 residues. CDR3 sequence: CASSLTGNTEAFF. CDR3 bases: TGTGCCAGCAGCTTGACAGGGAACACTGAAGCTTTCTTT. The full variable domain, its missing parts supplied by reference TRBV11-2 and TRBJ1-1, is EAGVAQSPRYKIIEKRQSVAFWCNPISGHATLYWYQQILGQGPKLLIQFQNNGVVDDSQLPKDRFSAERLKGVDSTLKIQPAKLEDSAVYLCASSLTGNTEAFFGQGTRLTVV.

The rearrangement uses TRBV18 and TRBJ1-6, with 9 nucleotides matching TRBD1. V gave up 4 bases and J gave up 8 bases; unmatched junction bases: 6. The germline V gene encodes CDR1 KGHSH and CDR2 LQKENI. The CDR3 is 15 residues long. CDR3: CASSLTGGQDSPLHF. The CDR3 nucleotides are TGTGCCAGCTCACTAACAGGGGGCCAAGATTCACCCCTCCACTTT.

As for this clone: A junction boundary mismatches the germline segment, possibly from a read error. This sequence joins TRBV27 and TRBJ2-1; 7 bases are a match to TRBD1. The CDR3 spans 14 residues. Germline V CDR1 and CDR2: MNHEY, SMNVEV (reference sequence). CDR3 residues: CASSLGQAYTEQFF. DNA of the CDR3: TGTGCCAGCAGTTTAGGACAGGCCTACACTGAGCAGTTCTTC.

This clone is medium-sized by share. V is TRBV7-9 and J is TRBJ2-1; 11 positions match TRBD2. J gave up 4 bases and V 6 bases, and 5 bases lay outside the gene matches. The CDR3 loop spans 15 amino acids. Germline loops: CDR1 SEHNR, CDR2 FQNEAQ (reference sequence). For the CDR3, the DNA is TGTGCCAGCAGTCTCACTAGCGGGGGTTACAATGAGCAGTTCTTC. This gives the protein CASSLTSGGYNEQFF.